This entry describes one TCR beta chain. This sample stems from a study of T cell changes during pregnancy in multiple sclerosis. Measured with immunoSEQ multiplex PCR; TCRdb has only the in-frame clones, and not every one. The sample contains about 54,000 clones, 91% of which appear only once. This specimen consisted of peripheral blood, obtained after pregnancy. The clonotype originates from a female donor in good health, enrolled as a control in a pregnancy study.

The CDR3 DNA sequence: TGCGCCAGCAGCTTGACTGATCCCTACGAGCAGTACTTC. It is translated as CASSLTDPYEQYF. The V gene is TRBV5-1, the J gene TRBJ2-7; D remains ambiguous. Trimming took 1 base from V and 2 from J, leaving 7 bases between them. The CDR3 contains 13 residues. Germline loops: CDR1 SGHRS, CDR2 YFSETQ.